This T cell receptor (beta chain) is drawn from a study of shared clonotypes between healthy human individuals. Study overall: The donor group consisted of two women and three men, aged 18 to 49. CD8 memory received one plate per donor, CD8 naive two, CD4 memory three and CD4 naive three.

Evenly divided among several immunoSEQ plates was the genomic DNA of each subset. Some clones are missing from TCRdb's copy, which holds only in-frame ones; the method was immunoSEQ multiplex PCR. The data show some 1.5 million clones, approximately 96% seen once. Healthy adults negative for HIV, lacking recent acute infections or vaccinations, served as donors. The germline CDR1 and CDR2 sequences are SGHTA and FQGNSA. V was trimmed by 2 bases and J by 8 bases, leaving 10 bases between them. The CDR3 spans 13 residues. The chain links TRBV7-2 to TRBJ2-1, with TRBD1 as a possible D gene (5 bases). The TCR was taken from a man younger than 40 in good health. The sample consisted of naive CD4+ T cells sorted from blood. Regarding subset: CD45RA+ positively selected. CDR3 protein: CASSLNQGDEQFF. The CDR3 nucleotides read TGTGCCAGCAGCTTAAACCAGGGTGATGAGCAGTTCTTC.